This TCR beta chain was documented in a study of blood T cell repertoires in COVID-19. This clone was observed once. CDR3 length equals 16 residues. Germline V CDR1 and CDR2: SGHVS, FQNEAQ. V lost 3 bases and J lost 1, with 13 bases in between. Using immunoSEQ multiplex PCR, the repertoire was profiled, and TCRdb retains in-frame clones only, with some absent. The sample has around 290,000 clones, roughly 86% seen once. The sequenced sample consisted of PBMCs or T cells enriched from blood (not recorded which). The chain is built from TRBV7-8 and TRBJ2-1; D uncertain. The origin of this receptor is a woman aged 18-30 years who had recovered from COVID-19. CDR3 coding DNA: TGTGCCAGCAGCTTCATGGCTAGTGGTTCCTACAATGAGCAGTTCTTC. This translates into CASSFMASGSYNEQFF.